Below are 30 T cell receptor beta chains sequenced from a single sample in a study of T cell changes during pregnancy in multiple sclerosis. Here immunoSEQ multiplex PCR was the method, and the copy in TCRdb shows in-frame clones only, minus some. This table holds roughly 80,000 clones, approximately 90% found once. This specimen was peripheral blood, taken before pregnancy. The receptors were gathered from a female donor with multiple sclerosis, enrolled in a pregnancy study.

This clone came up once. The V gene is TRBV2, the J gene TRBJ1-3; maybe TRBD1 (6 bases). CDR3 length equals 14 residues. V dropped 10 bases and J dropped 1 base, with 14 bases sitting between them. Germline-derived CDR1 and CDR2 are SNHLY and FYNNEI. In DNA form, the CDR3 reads TGTGCCACCGGTAGGACAGCTTCTGGAAACACCATATATTTT. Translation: CATGRTASGNTIYF.

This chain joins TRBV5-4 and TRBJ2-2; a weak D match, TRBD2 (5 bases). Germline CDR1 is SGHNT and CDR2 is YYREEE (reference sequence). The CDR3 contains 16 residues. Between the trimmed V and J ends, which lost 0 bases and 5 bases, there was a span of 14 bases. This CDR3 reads CASSLGAGEGTGELFF. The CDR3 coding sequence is TGTGCCAGCAGCTTGGGAGCCGGGGAAGGGACCGGGGAGCTGTTTTTT.

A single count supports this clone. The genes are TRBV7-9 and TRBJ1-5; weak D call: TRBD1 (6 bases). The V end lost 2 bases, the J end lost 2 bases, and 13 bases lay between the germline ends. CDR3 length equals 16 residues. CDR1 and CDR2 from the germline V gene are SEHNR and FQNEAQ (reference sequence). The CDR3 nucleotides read TGTGCCAGCAGCTTAAAAGCAGGGGCAGGCAATCAGCCCCAGCATTTT. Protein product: CASSLKAGAGNQPQHF.

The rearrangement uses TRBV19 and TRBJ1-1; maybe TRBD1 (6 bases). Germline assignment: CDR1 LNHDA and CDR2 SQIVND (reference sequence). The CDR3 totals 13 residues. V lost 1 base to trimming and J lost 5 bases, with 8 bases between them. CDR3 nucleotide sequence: TGTGCCAGTAGTATAGGAGGGGGAACTGAAGCTTTCTTT. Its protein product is CASSIGGGTEAFF.

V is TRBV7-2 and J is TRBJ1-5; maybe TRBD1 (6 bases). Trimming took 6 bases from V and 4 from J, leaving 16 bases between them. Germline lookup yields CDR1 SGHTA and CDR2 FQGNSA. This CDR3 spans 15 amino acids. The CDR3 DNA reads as TGTGCCAGCAGTGTATCCGGGACAAGAAATCAGCCCCAGCATTTT. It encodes CASSVSGTRNQPQHF.

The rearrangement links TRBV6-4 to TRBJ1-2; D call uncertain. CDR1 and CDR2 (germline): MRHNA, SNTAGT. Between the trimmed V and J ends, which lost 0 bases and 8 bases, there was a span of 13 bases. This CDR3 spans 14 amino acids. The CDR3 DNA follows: TGTGCCAGCAGTGACTCGTGGCGGTCTCGGGGCTACACCTTC. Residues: CASSDSWRSRGYTF.

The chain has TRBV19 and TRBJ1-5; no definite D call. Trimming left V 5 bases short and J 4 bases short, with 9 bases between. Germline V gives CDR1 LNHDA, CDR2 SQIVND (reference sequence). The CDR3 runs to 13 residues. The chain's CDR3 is CASSLQSNQPQHF. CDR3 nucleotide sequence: TGTGCCAGTAGTTTACAGTCAAATCAGCCCCAGCATTTT.

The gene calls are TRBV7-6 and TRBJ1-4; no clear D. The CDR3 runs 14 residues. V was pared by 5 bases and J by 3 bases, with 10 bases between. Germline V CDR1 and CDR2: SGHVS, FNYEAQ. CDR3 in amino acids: CASSRDPANEKLFF. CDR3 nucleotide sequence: TGTGCCAGCAGCCGGGATCCGGCTAATGAAAAACTGTTTTTT.

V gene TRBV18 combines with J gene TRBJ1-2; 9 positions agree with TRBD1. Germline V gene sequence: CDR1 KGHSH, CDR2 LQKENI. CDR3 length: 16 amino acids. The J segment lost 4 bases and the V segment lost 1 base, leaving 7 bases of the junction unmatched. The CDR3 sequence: CASSPQGQGWRYGYTF. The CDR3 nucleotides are TGTGCCAGCTCACCACAGGGACAGGGTTGGCGCTATGGCTACACCTTC.

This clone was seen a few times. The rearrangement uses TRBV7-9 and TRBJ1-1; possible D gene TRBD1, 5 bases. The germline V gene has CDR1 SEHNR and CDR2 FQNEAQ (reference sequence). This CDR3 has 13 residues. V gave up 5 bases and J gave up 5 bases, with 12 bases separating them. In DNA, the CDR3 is TGTGCCAGCAGCCATAACGGGGGGACTGAAGCTTTCTTT. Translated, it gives CASSHNGGTEAFF.

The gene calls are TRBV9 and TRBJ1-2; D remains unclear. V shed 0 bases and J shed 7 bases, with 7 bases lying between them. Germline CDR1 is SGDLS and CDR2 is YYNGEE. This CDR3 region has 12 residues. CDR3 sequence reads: CASSVALGGYTF. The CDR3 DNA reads TGTGCCAGCAGCGTAGCCCTAGGTGGCTACACCTTC.

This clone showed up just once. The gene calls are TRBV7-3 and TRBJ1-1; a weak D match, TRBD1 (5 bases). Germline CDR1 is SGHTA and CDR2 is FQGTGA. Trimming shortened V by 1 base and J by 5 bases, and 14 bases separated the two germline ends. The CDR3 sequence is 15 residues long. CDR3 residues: CASSLNQGGETEAFF. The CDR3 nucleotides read TGTGCCAGCAGCTTAAATCAGGGCGGCGAGACTGAAGCTTTCTTT. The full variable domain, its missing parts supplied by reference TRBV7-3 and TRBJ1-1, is GAGVSQTPSNKVTEKGKYVELRCDPISGHTALYWYRQSLGQGPEFLIYFQGTGAADDSGLPNDRFFAVRPEGSVSTLKIQRTERGDSAVYLCASSLNQGGETEAFFGQGTRLTVV.

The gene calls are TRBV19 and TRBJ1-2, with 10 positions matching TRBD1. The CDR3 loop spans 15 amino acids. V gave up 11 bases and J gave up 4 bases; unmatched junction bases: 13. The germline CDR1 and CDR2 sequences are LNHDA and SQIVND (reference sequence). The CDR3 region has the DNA TGTGCCGGCTCCGGGACAGGGGATTCGGGCTATGGCTACACCTTC. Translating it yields CAGSGTGDSGYGYTF. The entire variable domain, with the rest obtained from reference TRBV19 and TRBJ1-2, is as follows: DGGITQSPKYLFRKEGQNVTLSCEQNLNHDAMYWYRQDPGQGLRLIYYSQIVNDFQKGDIAEGYSVSREKKESFPLTVTSAQKNPTAFYLCAGSGTGDSGYGYTFGSGTRLTVV.

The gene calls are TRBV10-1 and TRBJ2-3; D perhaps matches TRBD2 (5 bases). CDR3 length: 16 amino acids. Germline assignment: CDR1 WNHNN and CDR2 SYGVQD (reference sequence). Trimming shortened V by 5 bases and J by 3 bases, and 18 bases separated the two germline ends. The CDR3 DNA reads TGCGCCAGCAGTCTCGGAGCTGGAGTAGCGACAGATACGCAGTATTTT. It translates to CASSLGAGVATDTQYF.

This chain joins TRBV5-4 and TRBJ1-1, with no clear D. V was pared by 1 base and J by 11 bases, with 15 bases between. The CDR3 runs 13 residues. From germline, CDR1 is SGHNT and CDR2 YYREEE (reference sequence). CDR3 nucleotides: TGTGCCAGCAGCTTGAGTGAGGGCATCGAGGCTTTCTTT. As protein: CASSLSEGIEAFF.

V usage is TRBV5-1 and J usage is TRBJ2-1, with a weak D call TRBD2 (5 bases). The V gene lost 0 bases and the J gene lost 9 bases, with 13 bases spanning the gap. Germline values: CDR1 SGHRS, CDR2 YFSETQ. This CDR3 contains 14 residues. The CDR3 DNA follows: TGCGCCAGCAGCTTGGCGTTTCCGGCGGGTGAGCAGTTCTTC. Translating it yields CASSLAFPAGEQFF.

CDR3 region: CASSQTGGEQYF. Written as DNA, the CDR3 is TGTGCCAGCAGCCAGACAGGGGGCGAGCAGTACTTC. The gene calls are TRBV7-8 and TRBJ2-7; TRBD1 agrees at 9 bases. Germline CDR1 SGHVS, CDR2 FQNEAQ. CDR3 size: 12 residues. V lost 5 bases, J lost 6 bases, and 2 bases stayed unmatched.

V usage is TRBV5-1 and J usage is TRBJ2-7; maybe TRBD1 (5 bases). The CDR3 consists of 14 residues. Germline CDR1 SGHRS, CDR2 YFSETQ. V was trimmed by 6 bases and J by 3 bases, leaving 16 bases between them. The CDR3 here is CASTNGAGYYEQYF. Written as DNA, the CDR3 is TGCGCCAGCACTAATGGGGCAGGTTACTACGAGCAGTACTTC. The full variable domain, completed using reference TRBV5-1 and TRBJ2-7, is KAGVTQTPRYLIKTRGQQVTLSCSPISGHRSVSWYQQTPGQGLQFLFEYFSETQRNKGNFPGRFSGRQFSNSRSEMNVSTLELGDSALYLCASTNGAGYYEQYFGPGTRLTVT.

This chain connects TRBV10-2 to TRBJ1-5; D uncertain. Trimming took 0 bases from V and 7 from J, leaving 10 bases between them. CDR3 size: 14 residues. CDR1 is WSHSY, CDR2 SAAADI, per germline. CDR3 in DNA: TGCGCCAGCAGTGAGTCAACGGCGGGGCAGCCCCAGCATTTT. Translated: CASSESTAGQPQHF.

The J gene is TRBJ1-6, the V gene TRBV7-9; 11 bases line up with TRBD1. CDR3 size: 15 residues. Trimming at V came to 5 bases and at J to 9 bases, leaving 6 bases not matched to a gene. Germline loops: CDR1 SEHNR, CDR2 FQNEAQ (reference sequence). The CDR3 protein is CASSIRDRGTSPLHF. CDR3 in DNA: TGTGCCAGCAGCATCCGGGACAGGGGGACTTCACCCCTCCACTTT.

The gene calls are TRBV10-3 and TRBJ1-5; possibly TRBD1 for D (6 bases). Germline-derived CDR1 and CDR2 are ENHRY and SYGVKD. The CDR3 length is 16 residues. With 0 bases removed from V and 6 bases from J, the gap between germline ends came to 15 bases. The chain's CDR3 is CAISESMAGAGQPQHF. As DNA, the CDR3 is TGTGCCATCAGTGAGTCGATGGCAGGGGCGGGTCAGCCCCAGCATTTT.

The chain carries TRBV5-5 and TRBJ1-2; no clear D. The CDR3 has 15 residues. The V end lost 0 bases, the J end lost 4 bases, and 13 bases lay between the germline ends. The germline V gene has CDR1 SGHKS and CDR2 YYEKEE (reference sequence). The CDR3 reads CASSLEAGTPYGYTF. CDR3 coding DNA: TGTGCCAGCAGCTTGGAGGCAGGCACTCCCTATGGCTACACCTTC.

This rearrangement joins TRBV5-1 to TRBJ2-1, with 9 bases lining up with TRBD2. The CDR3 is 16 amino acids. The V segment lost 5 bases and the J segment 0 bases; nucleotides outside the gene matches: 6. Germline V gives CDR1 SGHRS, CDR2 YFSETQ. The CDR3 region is CASSGGGGASYNEQFF. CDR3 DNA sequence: TGCGCCAGCAGTGGCGGCGGGGGGGCCTCCTACAATGAGCAGTTCTTC.

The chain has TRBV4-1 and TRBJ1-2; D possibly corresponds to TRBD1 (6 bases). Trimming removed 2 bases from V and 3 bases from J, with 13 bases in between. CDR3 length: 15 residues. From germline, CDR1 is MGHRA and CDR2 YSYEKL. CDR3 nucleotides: TGCGCCAGCAGCCAACAGTCCAGGGGTGACTATGGCTACACCTTC. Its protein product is CASSQQSRGDYGYTF.

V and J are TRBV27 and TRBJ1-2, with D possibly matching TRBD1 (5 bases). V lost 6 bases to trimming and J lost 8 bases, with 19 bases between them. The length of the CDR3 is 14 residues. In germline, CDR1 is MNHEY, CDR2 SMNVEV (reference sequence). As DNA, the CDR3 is TGTGCCAGCAGCCCCTCGCCGTCGGGGGGAGGCTACACCTTC. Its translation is CASSPSPSGGGYTF.

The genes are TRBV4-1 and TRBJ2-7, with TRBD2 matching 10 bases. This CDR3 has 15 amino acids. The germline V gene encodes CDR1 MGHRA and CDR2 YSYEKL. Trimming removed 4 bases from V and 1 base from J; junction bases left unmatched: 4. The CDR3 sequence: CASSPSGGLSYEQYF. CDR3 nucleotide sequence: TGCGCCAGCAGCCCTAGCGGGGGCCTATCCTACGAGCAGTACTTC.

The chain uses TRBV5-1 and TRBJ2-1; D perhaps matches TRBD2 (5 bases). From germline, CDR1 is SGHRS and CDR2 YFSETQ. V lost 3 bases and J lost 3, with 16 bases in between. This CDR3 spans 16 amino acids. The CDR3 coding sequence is TGCGCCAGCAGCTATTTCGTAGCGAACAACTACAATGAGCAGTTCTTC. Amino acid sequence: CASSYFVANNYNEQFF.

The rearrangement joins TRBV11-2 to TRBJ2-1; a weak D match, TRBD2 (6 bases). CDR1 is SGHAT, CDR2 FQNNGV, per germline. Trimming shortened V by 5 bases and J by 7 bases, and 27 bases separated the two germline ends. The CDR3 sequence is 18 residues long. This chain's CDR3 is CASSPRGQRLGRGNEQFF. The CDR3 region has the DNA TGTGCCAGCAGCCCGAGGGGCCAGCGGCTGGGACGGGGGAATGAGCAGTTCTTC. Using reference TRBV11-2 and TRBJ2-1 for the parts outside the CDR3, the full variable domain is EAGVAQSPRYKIIEKRQSVAFWCNPISGHATLYWYQQILGQGPKLLIQFQNNGVVDDSQLPKDRFSAERLKGVDSTLKIQPAKLEDSAVYLCASSPRGQRLGRGNEQFFGPGTRLTVL.

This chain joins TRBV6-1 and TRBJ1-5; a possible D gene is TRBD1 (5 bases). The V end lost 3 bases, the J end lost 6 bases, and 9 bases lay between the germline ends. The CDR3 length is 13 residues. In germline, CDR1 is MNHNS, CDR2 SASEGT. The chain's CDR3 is CASSDQGGQPQHF. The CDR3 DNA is TGTGCCAGCAGTGACCAGGGTGGTCAGCCCCAGCATTTT.

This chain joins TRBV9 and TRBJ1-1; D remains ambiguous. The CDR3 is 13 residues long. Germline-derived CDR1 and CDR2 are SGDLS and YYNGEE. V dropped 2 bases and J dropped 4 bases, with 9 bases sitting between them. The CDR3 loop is CASSVGVGTEAFF. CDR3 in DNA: TGTGCCAGCAGCGTCGGGGTGGGCACTGAAGCTTTCTTT.